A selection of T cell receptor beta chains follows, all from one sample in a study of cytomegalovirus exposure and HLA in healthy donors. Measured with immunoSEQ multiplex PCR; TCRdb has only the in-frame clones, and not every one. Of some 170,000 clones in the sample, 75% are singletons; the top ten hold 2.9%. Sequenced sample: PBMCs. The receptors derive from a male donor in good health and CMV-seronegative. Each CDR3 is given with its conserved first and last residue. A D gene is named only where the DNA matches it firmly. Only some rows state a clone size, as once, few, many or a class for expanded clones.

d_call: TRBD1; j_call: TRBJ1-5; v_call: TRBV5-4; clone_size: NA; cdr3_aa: CASSLGPGQGVGNQPQHF; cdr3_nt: TGTGCCAGCAGCTTGGGACCGGGACAGGGGGTAGGCAATCAGCCCCAGCATTTT
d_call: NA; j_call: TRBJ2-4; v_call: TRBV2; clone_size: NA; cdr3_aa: CASSDPTAGSIQYF; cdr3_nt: TGTGCCAGCAGTGACCCGACGGCTGGGAGCATTCAGTACTTC
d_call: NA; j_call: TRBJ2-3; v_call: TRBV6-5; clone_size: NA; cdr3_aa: CASSPRQTDTQYF; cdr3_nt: TGTGCCAGCAGCCCTAGACAGACAGATACGCAGTATTTT
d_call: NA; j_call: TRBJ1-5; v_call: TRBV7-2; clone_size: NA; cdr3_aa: CASSLVGHPTQPQHF; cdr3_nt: TGTGCCAGCAGCTTAGTGGGACACCCCACTCAGCCCCAGCATTTT
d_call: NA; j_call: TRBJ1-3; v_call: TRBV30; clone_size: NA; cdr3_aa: CAWSVPRWGNTIYF; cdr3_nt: TGTGCCTGGAGTGTCCCCCGGTGGGGAAACACCATATATTTT
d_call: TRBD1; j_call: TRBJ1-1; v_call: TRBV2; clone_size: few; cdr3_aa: CASSQTGRQAFF; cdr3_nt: TGTGCCAGCAGCCAGACAGGGAGGCAGGCTTTCTTT
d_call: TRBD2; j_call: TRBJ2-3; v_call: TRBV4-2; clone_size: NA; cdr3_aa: CASSQDKGGSDTQYF; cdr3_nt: TGTGCCAGCAGCCAAGATAAGGGAGGGTCAGATACGCAGTATTTT
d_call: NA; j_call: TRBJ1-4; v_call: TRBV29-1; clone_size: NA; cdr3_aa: CSVFQENEKLFF; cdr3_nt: TGCAGCGTCTTTCAGGAAAATGAAAAACTGTTTTTT
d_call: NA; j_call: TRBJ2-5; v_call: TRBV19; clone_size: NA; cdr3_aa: CASSILWVCRVKEETQYF; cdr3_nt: TGTGCCAGTAGTATTCTCTGGGTCTGTCGGGTTAAAGAAGAGACCCAGTACTTC
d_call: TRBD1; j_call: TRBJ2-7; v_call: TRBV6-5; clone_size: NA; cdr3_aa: CASSSHGTVLYEQYF; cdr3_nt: TGTGCCAGCAGTTCCCACGGGACAGTCCTTTACGAGCAGTACTTC
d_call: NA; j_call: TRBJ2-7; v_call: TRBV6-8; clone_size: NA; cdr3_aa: CANHPLGIRRDVDSYEQYF; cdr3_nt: TGTGCCAACCATCCCCTTGGAATTCGGCGGGACGTCGATTCCTACGAGCAGTACTTC
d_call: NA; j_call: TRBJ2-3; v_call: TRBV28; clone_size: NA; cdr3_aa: CASGSLERRDTQYF; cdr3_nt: TGTGCCAGCGGCTCCCTTGAGCGGAGAGATACGCAGTATTTT
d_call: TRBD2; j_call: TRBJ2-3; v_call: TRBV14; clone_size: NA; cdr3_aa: CASSDEFKLSGRASDTQYF; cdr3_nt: TGTGCCAGCAGCGATGAATTCAAGTTAAGCGGGAGGGCCTCTGATACGCAGTATTTT
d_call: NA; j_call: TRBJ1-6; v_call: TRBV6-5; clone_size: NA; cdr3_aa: CASSPFQGSNSPLHF; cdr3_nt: TGTGCCAGCAGCCCTTTTCAGGGTTCAAATTCACCCCTCCACTTT
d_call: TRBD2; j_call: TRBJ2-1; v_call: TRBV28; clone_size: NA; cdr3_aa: CASSLSAGALAEQFF; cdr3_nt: TGTGCCAGCAGTTTATCCGCGGGAGCGCTGGCTGAGCAGTTCTTC
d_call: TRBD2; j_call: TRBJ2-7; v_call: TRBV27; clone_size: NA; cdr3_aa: CASRKNSGSDEQYF; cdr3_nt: TGTGCCAGCAGAAAGAATAGCGGGAGTGACGAGCAGTACTTC
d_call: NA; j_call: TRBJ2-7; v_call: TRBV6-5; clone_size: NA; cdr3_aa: CASRDKTGRTYEQYF; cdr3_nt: TGTGCCAGCAGGGATAAGACAGGACGAACCTACGAGCAGTACTTC
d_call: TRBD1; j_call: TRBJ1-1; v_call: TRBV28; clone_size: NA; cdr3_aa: CASSLQGARRTEAFF; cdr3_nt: TGTGCCAGCAGTCTACAGGGGGCTAGACGCACTGAAGCTTTCTTT
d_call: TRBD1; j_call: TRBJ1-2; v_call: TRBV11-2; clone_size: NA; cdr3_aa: CASSLGPGTGYGYTF; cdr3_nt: TGTGCCAGCAGCTTAGGCCCCGGGACAGGCTATGGCTACACCTTC
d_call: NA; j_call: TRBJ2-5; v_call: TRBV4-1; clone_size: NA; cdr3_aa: CASSHPEGEGGEETQYF; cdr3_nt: TGCGCCAGCAGCCACCCCGAGGGCGAGGGGGGGGAAGAGACCCAGTACTTC
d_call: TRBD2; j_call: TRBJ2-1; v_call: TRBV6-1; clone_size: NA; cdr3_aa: CASSEAVGGRTYNEQFF; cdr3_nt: TGTGCCAGCAGTGAAGCGGTCGGCGGGAGGACTTACAATGAGCAGTTCTTC
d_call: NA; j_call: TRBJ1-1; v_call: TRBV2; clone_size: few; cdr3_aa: CASRRSILLRDTEAFF; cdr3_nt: TGTGCCAGCAGGAGATCGATCCTGCTGAGGGACACTGAAGCTTTCTTT
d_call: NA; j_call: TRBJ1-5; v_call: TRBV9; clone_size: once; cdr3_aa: CASSVDLSSNQPQHF; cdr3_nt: TGTGCCAGCAGCGTAGATCTGAGCAGCAATCAGCCCCAGCATTTT
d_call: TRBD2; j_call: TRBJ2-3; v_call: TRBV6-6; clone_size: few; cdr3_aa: CASGGADTQYF; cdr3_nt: TGTGCCAGCGGGGGGGCAGATACGCAGTATTTT
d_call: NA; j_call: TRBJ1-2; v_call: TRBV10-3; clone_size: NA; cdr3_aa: CAIRRDLAYGYTF; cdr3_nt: TGTGCCATCAGAAGGGACTTGGCCTATGGCTACACCTTC
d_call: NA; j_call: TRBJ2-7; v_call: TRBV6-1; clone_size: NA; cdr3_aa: CASSDGQITYEQYF; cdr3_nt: TGTGCCAGCAGTGACGGACAGATTACCTACGAGCAGTACTTC
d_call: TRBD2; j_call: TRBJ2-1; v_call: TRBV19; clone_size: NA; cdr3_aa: CATIPGGSGRNEQFF; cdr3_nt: TGTGCCACCATTCCTGGGGGCAGCGGGAGGAATGAGCAGTTCTTC
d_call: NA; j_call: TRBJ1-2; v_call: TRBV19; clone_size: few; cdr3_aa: CASSIGGGNYGYTF; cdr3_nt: TGTGCCAGTAGTATAGGAGGGGGTAACTATGGCTACACCTTC
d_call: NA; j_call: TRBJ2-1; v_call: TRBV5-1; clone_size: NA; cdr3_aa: CATGRDSYNEQFF; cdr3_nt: TGCGCAACGGGGCGGGACTCCTACAATGAGCAGTTCTTC
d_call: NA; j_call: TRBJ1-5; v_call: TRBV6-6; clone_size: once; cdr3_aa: CASRPTNQPQHF; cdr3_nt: TGTGCCAGCAGGCCCACAAATCAGCCCCAGCATTTT
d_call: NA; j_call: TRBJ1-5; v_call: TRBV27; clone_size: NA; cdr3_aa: CASSLSYSSNQPQHF; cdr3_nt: TGTGCCAGCAGTTTATCGTACAGTAGCAATCAGCCCCAGCATTTT
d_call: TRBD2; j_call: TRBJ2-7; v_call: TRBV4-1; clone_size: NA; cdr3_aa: CASSQVLAGSSYEQYF; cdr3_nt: TGCGCCAGCAGCCAAGTACTAGCGGGGAGCTCCTACGAGCAGTACTTC
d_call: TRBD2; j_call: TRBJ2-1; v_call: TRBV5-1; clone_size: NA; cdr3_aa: CASSPSPGGGDEQFF; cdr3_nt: TGCGCCAGCAGCCCTTCCCCCGGGGGGGGCGATGAGCAGTTCTTC
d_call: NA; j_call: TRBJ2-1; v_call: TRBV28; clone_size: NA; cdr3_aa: CASSLSAMSSYNEQFF; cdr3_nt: TGTGCCAGCAGTCTTAGCGCTATGAGCTCCTACAATGAGCAGTTCTTC
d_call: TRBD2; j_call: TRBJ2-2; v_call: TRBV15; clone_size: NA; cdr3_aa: CATRGPGGRVRELFF; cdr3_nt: TGTGCCACCAGGGGACCGGGCGGGAGGGTTAGGGAGCTGTTTTTT
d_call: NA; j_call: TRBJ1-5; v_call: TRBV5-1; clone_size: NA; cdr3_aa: CASSLDYNQPQHF; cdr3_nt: TGCGCCAGCAGCTTGGACTACAATCAGCCCCAGCATTTT
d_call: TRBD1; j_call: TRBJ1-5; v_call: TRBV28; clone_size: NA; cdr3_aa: CASSSPGGGWQPQHF; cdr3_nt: TGTGCCAGCAGCTCGCCAGGGGGCGGCTGGCAGCCCCAGCATTTT
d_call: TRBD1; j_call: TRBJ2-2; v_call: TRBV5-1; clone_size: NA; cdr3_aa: CASSSDTKGDRAKPGELFF; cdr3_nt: TGCGCCAGCAGTTCCGATACGAAGGGGGACAGGGCAAAACCCGGGGAGCTGTTTTTT
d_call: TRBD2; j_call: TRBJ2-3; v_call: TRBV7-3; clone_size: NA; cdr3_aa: CASSQTSGGTDTQYF; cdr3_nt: TGTGCCAGCAGCCAGACTAGCGGAGGCACAGATACGCAGTATTTT
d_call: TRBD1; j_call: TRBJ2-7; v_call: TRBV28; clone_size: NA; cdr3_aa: CASSPSGGVSYEQYF; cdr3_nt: TGTGCCAGCAGTCCCTCAGGGGGCGTTAGCTACGAGCAGTACTTC
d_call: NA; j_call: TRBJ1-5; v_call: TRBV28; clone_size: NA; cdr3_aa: CASSDSRGRSQPQHF; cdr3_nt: TGTGCCAGCAGTGATAGTCGTGGGCGCAGTCAGCCCCAGCATTTT
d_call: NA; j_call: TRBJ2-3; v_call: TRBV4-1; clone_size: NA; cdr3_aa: CASRPRSPAEDTQYF; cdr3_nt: TGCGCCAGCAGACCCCGCAGTCCGGCGGAAGATACGCAGTATTTT
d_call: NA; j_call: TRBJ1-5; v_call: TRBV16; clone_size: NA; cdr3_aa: CASSQGSQPQHF; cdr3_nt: TGTGCCAGCAGCCAAGGTAGTCAGCCCCAGCATTTT
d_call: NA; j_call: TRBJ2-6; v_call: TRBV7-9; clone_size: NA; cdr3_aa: CASSLSIRGSGANVLTF; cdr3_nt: TGTGCCAGCAGCTTATCAATCAGGGGTTCTGGGGCCAACGTCCTGACTTTC
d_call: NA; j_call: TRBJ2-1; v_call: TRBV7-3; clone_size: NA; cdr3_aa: CASSLNPTGKEYNEQFF; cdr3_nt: TGTGCCAGCAGCTTAAACCCCACGGGAAAGGAGTACAATGAGCAGTTCTTC
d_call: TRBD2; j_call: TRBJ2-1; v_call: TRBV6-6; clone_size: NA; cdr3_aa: CASSGTSAFNEQFF; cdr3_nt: TGTGCCAGCAGTGGGACTAGCGCTTTCAATGAGCAGTTCTTC
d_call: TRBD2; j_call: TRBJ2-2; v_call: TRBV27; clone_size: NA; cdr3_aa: CASSPRLAVNTGELFF; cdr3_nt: TGTGCCAGCAGCCCTCGACTAGCGGTGAACACCGGGGAGCTGTTTTTT
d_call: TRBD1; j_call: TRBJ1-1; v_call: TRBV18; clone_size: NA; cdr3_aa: CASSPPTPPQGDTEAFF; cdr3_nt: TGTGCCAGCTCACCACCAACTCCCCCACAGGGGGACACTGAAGCTTTCTTT
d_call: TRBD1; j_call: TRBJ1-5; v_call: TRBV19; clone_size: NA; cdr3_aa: CASSIGQGANQPQHF; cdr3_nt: TGTGCCAGTAGTATCGGACAGGGGGCGAATCAGCCCCAGCATTTT